This TCR beta chain stems from a study of blood T cells in healthy people across ages (dated by TCRdb to between 2014 and 2016). Regarding the complete study: Template switching captured roughly one uniquely barcoded TCR beta cDNA molecule per two T cells in model experiments. The study measured age-related changes in TCR beta repertoire diversity using deep sequencing normalized with unique cDNA molecular identifiers. Using the same blood draw, the study looked at two additional independent replicas of 1 million unique cDNA reads for two donors, one aged 18 to 29 and the other aged 80 or older. Four age groups were formed from the donors: young (average around 15 years), middle-aged (approximately 41), aged (approximately 60) and long-lived (82). To avoid experimental bias, donors of different ages were spread randomly across the sequencing lanes.

Paper-wide results and their limitations: Observed TCR beta diversity per million T cells fell roughly linearly with age, and a significant reduction was already apparent by age around 40. Total diversity estimates from one million sequenced T cells were considered lower bounds and underestimates. Observed TCR beta diversity correlated strongly with the percentage of naive T cells measured by flow cytometry. The long-lived group showed more naive CD4+ T cells, fewer expanded clones and increased TCR diversity than the aged group, suggesting age selection. Since profiling was done on bulk unsorted PBMCs, naive and antigen-experienced compartments could not be conclusively compared. Donor CMV infection status was unknown, potentially confounding age-related changes in expanded clonotypes.

This clonotype appeared a few times. Its antigen specificity is not known. It has no much larger one-base neighbor in the sample; base qualities were not kept. Libraries were built with 5' RACE. The listed sequencing device is Illumina HiSeq 2500. A second about 7 to 11 cycle PCR used a sample-barcoded 5' primer and a J-beta primer mix. Each TCR beta cDNA molecule received a unique molecular identifier from a template-switch 5' adaptor carrying 12 random nucleotides. At least 3 million CDR3-containing paired-end reads were obtained from each sample. First-strand cDNA was synthesized from all RNA with the Mint cDNA synthesis kit, primed by a TRBC-specific oligonucleotide. Following uracil-DNA glycosylase treatment, all cDNA underwent a first 18-cycle PCR with the universal primers M1SS and BC2_uni_R. The authors processed their data as follows. Normalization of each sample was performed by random selection of 1 million high-quality reads, each carrying a distinct molecular identifier. Instead of being binned into consensus sequences, reads that shared molecular identifiers were thrown out. MiTCR, run with a Q25 quality threshold and the strictest error-elimination algorithm, handled CDR3 identification, clonotype clustering and error correction. A nonparametric unseen species model with Euler transformation was used to estimate lower-bound total TCR beta diversity. The public reads were reanalyzed by TCRdb: fastp trimming at Q25, MiXCR alignment, in-frame beta chains only. Here each entry gathers all rows of one CDR3 protein and keeps the most common genes and DNA. These V and J calls are TCRdb output, not the study's own analysis. In this sample the table shows about 780,000 distinct CDR3 sequences, about half of which occur a single time. The ten largest clones add up to 15% to 20% of the sample.

Donors were 35 to 40 systemically healthy Caucasian individuals from Russia aged roughly 6 to 95 years. Each donor gave 8 to 10 milliliters of peripheral blood, collected into EDTA-treated Vacutainer tubes. Ficoll-Paque density-gradient centrifugation was used to isolate PBMCs, with at least 7 million per sample. Trizol reagent was used to extract total RNA from PBMCs, with at least 6 micrograms per sample. Naive CD45RAhigh/CD27high T cell percentages were measured by flow cytometry on a PBMC aliquot from every donor. The CDR3 contains 14 residues, cysteine and phenylalanine counted. The DNA shown is the 42-base CDR3, in frame from base 1. Relative to germline, V is missing 5 bases and J is missing 5 bases, with 6 bases of the junction outside any gene match. Via the germline V gene, CDR1 is MNHNS and CDR2 SASEGT.

Recombination linked TRBV6-1 to TRBJ2-5, and 9 junctional nucleotides match TRBD2. The receptor was derived from an elderly man in good health. The sample comprised blood. The CDR3 protein: CASSLIAGEETQYF. The sequenced DNA is TGTGCCAGCAGTCTTATAGCGGGAGAGGAGACCCAGTACTTC.